These T cell receptor beta chains were read from a single sample in a study of blood T cell repertoires in COVID-19. Sequencing was performed with immunoSEQ multiplex PCR; in TCRdb, only in-frame clones are kept and a portion is missing. The sample consists of about 160,000 clones, about nine tenths of them appearing once. The specimen was peripheral blood. All receptors derive from a woman in her sixties with active or convalescent COVID-19. CDR3s include the opening cysteine and the closing phenylalanine or tryptophan. D genes are given only for firm matches. Clone size is given for some rows only: seen once, a few or many times, or a class if the clone is expanded.

d_call	v_call	j_call	clone_size	cdr3_nt	cdr3_aa
.	TRBV7-2	TRBJ1-3	.	TGTGCCAGCAGTTTGCGGGGGAGAGGGTCCGGAAACACCATATATTTT	CASSLRGRGSGNTIYF
TRBD1	TRBV3-1/TRBV3-2	TRBJ2-7	.	TGTGCCAGCAGCCAAGAAATCAGGGGGCGCGAGCAGTACTTC	CASSQEIRGREQYF
TRBD1	TRBV2	TRBJ1-6	once	TGTGCCAGCAGTGACTCAGGGGGACAAAATTCACCCCTCCACTTT	CASSDSGGQNSPLHF
TRBD1	TRBV27	TRBJ2-1	once	TGTGCCAGCAGCCCCGGGACAGGGGGGTACAATGAGCAGTTCTTC	CASSPGTGGYNEQFF
TRBD1	TRBV30	TRBJ2-3	.	TGTGCCTGGAGTGATGTGGGACAGGGTACGTGGATTTCTAGCACAGATACGCAGTATTTT	CAWSDVGQGTWISSTDTQYF
TRBD1	TRBV25-1	TRBJ1-3	.	TGTGCCAGCAGTGATGACAGGGATGCTGGAAACACCATATATTTT	CASSDDRDAGNTIYF
TRBD1	TRBV3-1/TRBV3-2	TRBJ1-2	.	TGTGCCAGCAGCCAAGATTGGTCCCCTCCCCCTTCGGGACAGGGGATTTTTGGCTACACCTTC	CASSQDWSPPPSGQGIFGYTF
.	TRBV6-6	TRBJ2-2	.	TGTGCCAGCCAAAAGGGGGGGACCGGGGAGCTGTTTTTT	CASQKGGTGELFF
TRBD1	TRBV30	TRBJ1-4	.	TGTGCCTGGAGTCGGGTATGGAGGGGGCTAGTCAATGAAAAACTGTTTTTT	CAWSRVWRGLVNEKLFF
TRBD1	TRBV9	TRBJ2-7	.	TGTGCCAGCAGCAACCAGGGACAGGCCTACGAGCAGTACTTC	CASSNQGQAYEQYF
.	TRBV5-1	TRBJ1-2	.	TGCGCCAGCAGCTTGGATACAGGGCAGGGTGGCTACACCTTC	CASSLDTGQGGYTF
TRBD1	TRBV4-3	TRBJ1-1	once	TGCGCCAGCAGCCATAGCAACAGGGGTCCCGAAGCTTTCTTT	CASSHSNRGPEAFF
TRBD1	TRBV19	TRBJ1-6	.	TGTGCCAGTAAAACAGGGGGCGTTATTTCACCCCTCCACTTT	CASKTGGVISPLHF
TRBD2	TRBV3-1/TRBV3-2	TRBJ2-3	.	TGTGCCAGCAGCCAGCCCCCCCCGGGAGGGAAAAGTAGCACAGATACGCAGTATTTT	CASSQPPPGGKSSTDTQYF
TRBD1	TRBV5-5	TRBJ1-5	once	TGTGCCAGCAGCTACGGGGCAGGGGGATATAGCAATCAGCCCCAGCATTTT	CASSYGAGGYSNQPQHF
.	TRBV11-2	TRBJ1-1	.	TGTGCCAGCAGCTTAGCGGGGGGGATTAACACTGAAGCTTTCTTT	CASSLAGGINTEAFF
.	TRBV5-5	TRBJ2-5	.	TGTGCCAGCAGCCGCGAACGGGGGTTCCAAGAGACCCAGTACTTC	CASSRERGFQETQYF
.	TRBV30	TRBJ1-3	once	TGTGCCTGGGGGCTAGGAAACACCATATATTTT	CAWGLGNTIYF
.	TRBV30	TRBJ1-1	.	TGTGCCTGGAGTGTACAGTTGAACACTGAAGCTTTCTTT	CAWSVQLNTEAFF
.	TRBV4-1	TRBJ2-3	.	TGCGCCAGCAGCCTTGGAGCGGACCGAAGCGCGGATACGCAGTATTTT	CASSLGADRSADTQYF
.	TRBV23-1	TRBJ2-2	.	TGCGCCAGCAGTCAATCGACAGGTACGGACACCGGGGAGCTGTTTTTT	CASSQSTGTDTGELFF
.	TRBV30	TRBJ1-5	.	TGTGCCTGGAGTAGGGGGTATAGCAATCAGCCCCAGCATTTT	CAWSRGYSNQPQHF
.	TRBV5-1	TRBJ1-3	.	TGCGCCAGCAGCTCTACAGGGTCTGGAAACACCATATATTTT	CASSSTGSGNTIYF
TRBD2	TRBV3-1/TRBV3-2	TRBJ2-7	once	TGTGCCAGCAGCCGCTCGACTAGCGGGGAGGTCTACGAGCAGTACTTC	CASSRSTSGEVYEQYF
.	TRBV4-1	TRBJ1-1	.	TGCGCCAGCAGCCTCCGTGGCTGGGGGCGAACTGAAGCTTTCTTT	CASSLRGWGRTEAFF
.	TRBV5-4	TRBJ1-6	few	TGTGCCAGCAGCTTGGGGCATGGGGGGGATTCACCCCTCCACTTT	CASSLGHGGDSPLHF
.	TRBV5-1	TRBJ2-3	.	TGCGCCAGCAGCCCCAGTGGGGCTCAGGGAGATACGCAGTATTTT	CASSPSGAQGDTQYF
TRBD2	TRBV3-1/TRBV3-2	TRBJ2-1	.	TGTGCCAGCAGCCCGAGCGGGGAATACAATGAGCAGTTCTTC	CASSPSGEYNEQFF
.	TRBV18	TRBJ2-2	.	TGTGCCAGCTCACGACGGGAGAACACCGGGGAGCTGTTTTTT	CASSRRENTGELFF
.	TRBV3-1/TRBV3-2	TRBJ2-6	.	TGTGCCAGCAGCCAAGATCTGGGGACACCCTCTGGGGCCAACGTCCTGACTTTC	CASSQDLGTPSGANVLTF
.	TRBV11-3	TRBJ2-5	once	TGTGCCAGCAGCTTAGAAACCGGTCGGACCCAGTACTTC	CASSLETGRTQYF
.	TRBV9	TRBJ2-2	few	TGTGCCAGCACCGTATCCTCTGCAGACTTGGAGCTGTTTTTT	CASTVSSADLELFF
TRBD1	TRBV13	TRBJ1-2	.	TGTGCCAGCAGCTACGGACAGGGGGCTGATCACTATGGCTACACCTTC	CASSYGQGADHYGYTF
TRBD1	TRBV7-2	TRBJ1-3	once	TGTGCCAGCAGCCCATACAGGGGGAACTCTGGAAACACCATATATTTT	CASSPYRGNSGNTIYF
.	TRBV6-6	TRBJ2-3	.	TGTGCCAGCAGTCGACTATCAGGACTGGTCAGGCTGAGCACAGATACGCAGTATTTT	CASSRLSGLVRLSTDTQYF
TRBD1	TRBV19	TRBJ2-7	.	TGTGCCAGTAGGTCAACAGGGGGCTACGAGCAGTACTTC	CASRSTGGYEQYF
TRBD1	TRBV5-4	TRBJ2-6	.	TGTGCCAGCAGCTTGGAAACAGGGGCTGGGGCCAACGTCCTGACTTTC	CASSLETGAGANVLTF
.	TRBV3-1/TRBV3-2	TRBJ1-2	.	TGTGCCAGCAGCCTCTTCGGGGGGCGCTTAAACAACTATGGCTACACCTTC	CASSLFGGRLNNYGYTF
.	TRBV5-4	TRBJ1-2	.	TGTGCCAGCAGCTCTTCCGGGGACTATGGCTACACCTTC	CASSSSGDYGYTF
TRBD1	TRBV5-4	TRBJ2-7	.	TGTGCCAGCAGCGAGGGGACAGGGGGCTACGAGCAGTACTTC	CASSEGTGGYEQYF
.	TRBV12-3/TRBV12-4	TRBJ1-5	.	TGTGCCAGCAGTTTAGGGACAAATCAGCCCCAGCATTTT	CASSLGTNQPQHF
TRBD1	TRBV5-1	TRBJ2-1	.	TGCGCCAGCAGCCCCCCGGGACAGGGAAGCAATGAGCAGTTCTTC	CASSPPGQGSNEQFF
.	TRBV6-1	TRBJ1-5	few	TGTGCCAGCAGTGACCCAGGCCTTAGCAATCAGCCCCAGCATTTT	CASSDPGLSNQPQHF
TRBD1	TRBV6-2/TRBV6-3	TRBJ1-1	.	TGTGCCAGCAGCGACAGGGGGTCCATGAACACTGAAGCTTTCTTT	CASSDRGSMNTEAFF
.	TRBV6-6	TRBJ2-4	once	TGTGCCACCCACTCCGCTAGGGGGATGGCCAAAAACATTCAGTACTTC	CATHSARGMAKNIQYF
TRBD2	TRBV9	TRBJ2-3	.	TGTGCCAGCAGCGTATTTAGCGGGGGCGGGACCTACACAGATACGCAGTATTTT	CASSVFSGGGTYTDTQYF
.	TRBV5-8	TRBJ2-5	.	TGTGCCAGCAGCCTAGGGGGTACTTTAGCCCAGTACTTC	CASSLGGTLAQYF
TRBD1	TRBV10-3	TRBJ1-1	.	TGTGCCATCAGTGGGGGACAGATCCTGAACACTGAAGCTTTCTTT	CAISGGQILNTEAFF